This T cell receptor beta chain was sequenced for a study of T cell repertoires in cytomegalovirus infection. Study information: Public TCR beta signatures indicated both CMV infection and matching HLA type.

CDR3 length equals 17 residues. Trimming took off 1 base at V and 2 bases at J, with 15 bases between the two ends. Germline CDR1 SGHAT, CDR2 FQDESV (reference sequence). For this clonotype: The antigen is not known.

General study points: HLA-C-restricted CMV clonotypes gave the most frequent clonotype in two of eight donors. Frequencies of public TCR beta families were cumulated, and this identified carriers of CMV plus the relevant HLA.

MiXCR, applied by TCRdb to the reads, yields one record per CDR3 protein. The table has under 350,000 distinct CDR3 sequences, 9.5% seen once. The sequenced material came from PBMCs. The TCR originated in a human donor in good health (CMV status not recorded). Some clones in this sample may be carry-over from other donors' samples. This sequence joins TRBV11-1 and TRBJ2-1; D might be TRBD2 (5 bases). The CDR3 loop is CASSLGSGVYTYNEQFF. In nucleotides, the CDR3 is TGTGCCAGCAGCTTAGGAAGCGGAGTTTATACCTACAATGAGCAGTTCTTC.